This T cell receptor (beta chain) is from a study of long-term antiretroviral therapy in people with HIV. Study findings and constraints: Information on adherence, resistance and therapy changes was unavailable.

The CDR3 loop spans 15 amino acids. CDR1 is MNHNS, CDR2 SASEGT, per germline. V was clipped by 0 bases and J by 0 bases, with 8 bases between them. Version v3.0 of the immunoSEQ assay was performed at survey level. The data were produced by immunoSEQ multiplex PCR, yet TCRdb's version contains in-frame clones alone and is incomplete. The data contain about 24,000 clones, under 90% of them singletons. About this clone: The antigen is undetermined.

The source is a woman aged 18 to 35 with HIV. The chain joins TRBV6-1 to TRBJ1-1, with unresolved D. The source was unsorted PBMCs, collected at the start of antiretroviral therapy, before treatment. The DNA of the CDR3 is TGTGCCAGCAGTGAAGCGACCAAGGTGAACACTGAAGCTTTCTTT. It is translated as CASSEATKVNTEAFF.